The clone carrying this T cell receptor beta chain showed up just a few times. As yet, its antigen is unknown. Trimming pared 6 bases from V and 1 base from J, leaving 18 bases between. Germline-derived CDR1 and CDR2 are SGHRS and YFSETQ. The CDR3 extends over 16 amino acids. Ophthalmopathy patients all had a Clinical Activity Score of at least 3, a NOSPECS grade of at least 4 and disease under 3 months old. Regions amplified from RNA transcripts were the TCR beta CDR3 regions. Initially, a first-round RT-PCR of the TCR CDR3 employed the HTBI primer set. A single record per CDR3 protein comes from TCRdb applying MiXCR to the multiplex PCR reads. The table includes hundreds of thousands of distinct CDR3 sequences, just under 20% detected once. This specimen belongs to a study of T cells in Graves' hyperthyroidism and ophthalmopathy. Study observations and caveats: Blood also held most thyroid clonotypes expanded beyond 0.001. Through a model of 13 V-J features, ophthalmopathy was separated from stable hyperthyroidism.

The receptor's source is a man aged 40-49 years with Graves' ophthalmopathy. The specimen sequenced was blood. V is TRBV5-1 and J is TRBJ2-3; maybe TRBD1 (6 bases). CDR3 nucleotide sequence: TGCGCCAGCATGGATGGGGGCGGGTTGGGCACAGATACGCAGTATTTT. It specifies CASMDGGGLGTDTQYF.